Sequencing of this TCR beta chain was carried out in a study of cytotoxic CD8 clonotypes in ibrutinib-treated CLL. Study results and limitations: Clonality increased at ibrutinib response, then returned toward baseline at progression. Researchers report that baseline clonality outpaced age-matched healthy donors and tracked circulating CD8+ T-cell counts.

The method was immunoSEQ multiplex PCR; TCRdb's version includes in-frame clones alone and lacks a portion of them. The repertoire holds about 21,000 clones, with 81% as singletons. CDR3 length: 14 residues. Germline V gives CDR1 SGHTA, CDR2 FQGNSA. Trimming removed 1 base at V and 6 bases at J, with 12 bases between. About this clone: Antigen: not known.

Here the sequenced sample was PBMCs, taken before ibrutinib treatment. This chain connects TRBV7-2 to TRBJ2-5; a possible D gene is TRBD1 (6 bases). This sequence originates from a human donor with chronic lymphocytic leukemia. CDR3 in DNA: TGTGCCAGCAGCTTAGAGGTGGACAGAAAGACCCAGTACTTC. Translated: CASSLEVDRKTQYF.